Below, one TCR beta chain is given with its context. This record belongs to a study of T cell responses to AZD1222 COVID-19 vaccine. Profiling relied on immunoSEQ multiplex PCR, and the TCRdb table lists in-frame clones only, not all of them. The sample comprises 170,000 or so clones, 70% to 90% of which are singletons, and around 10% rests with the top ten. The source material was peripheral blood, sampled 28 days after the second AZD1222 dose. The receptor's source is an adult who received the AZD1222 COVID-19 vaccine.

CDR3 sequence: CASSPSTQGSSGNTIYF. The CDR3 DNA sequence: TGTGCCAGCTCACCGTCGACGCAGGGTAGTTCTGGAAACACCATATATTTT. The chain employs TRBV18 and TRBJ1-3, with D possibly being TRBD1 (5 bases). The germline CDR1 and CDR2 sequences are KGHSH and LQKENI. The length of the CDR3 is 17 residues. V lost 3 bases, J lost 1 base, and 16 bases lay in between.